This T cell receptor (beta chain) was captured in a study of response to subunit inactivated influenza vaccine. One entry per CDR3 protein results from TCRdb running MiXCR on the RT-PCR reads. The sample shows fewer than 400,000 distinct CDR3 sequences, around a fifth of them seen only once. Overall study findings and caveats: It was the authors' suggestion that each seasonal influenza vaccination recruits few new T cells.

As concerns this clonotype: The target antigen is unknown.

The CDR3 spans 16 residues. Germline V gives CDR1 SNHLY, CDR2 FYNNEI. Unmatched junction bases numbered 6, after V lost 1 base and J lost 5 bases. The sequencing here drew on PBMCs from blood, taken approximately 20 months after vaccination. The V call is TRBV2, the J call TRBJ1-1; 11 bases align to TRBD1. The sequence was obtained from a man between 50 and 69 years old who received an inactivated influenza vaccine. CDR3 region: CASSEGTGGVGTEAFF. CDR3 nucleotide sequence: TGTGCCAGCAGTGAAGGGACAGGGGGCGTAGGGACTGAAGCTTTCTTT.